These T cell receptor beta chains were read from a single sample in a study of cytomegalovirus exposure and HLA in healthy donors. This table comes from immunoSEQ multiplex PCR, and its TCRdb copy is limited to in-frame clones, with some not included. The sample holds around 140,000 clones. The sequenced material came from PBMCs. All receptors come from a male donor in good health and CMV-seronegative. Both conserved end residues are part of each CDR3. The D gene is left open where the match is weak.

D | length | J | V | CDR3 | DNA
NA | 13 | TRBJ1-1 | TRBV30 | CAWSGGGRPEAFF | TGTGCCTGGAGTGGCGGAGGGAGGCCTGAAGCTTTCTTT
NA | 16 | TRBJ1-2 | TRBV2 | CASSDVEGDLNYGYTF | TGTGCCAGCAGTGACGTTGAGGGGGACCTAAACTATGGCTACACCTTC
NA | 14 | TRBJ1-1 | TRBV5-1 | CASSVTGRDTEAFF | TGCGCCAGCAGCGTTACGGGGAGGGACACTGAAGCTTTCTTT
TRBD2 | 17 | TRBJ2-1 | TRBV10-3 | CAISEGGRLAGVNEQFF | TGTGCCATCAGTGAAGGAGGTCGGCTAGCGGGGGTCAATGAGCAGTTCTTC
TRBD1 | 15 | TRBJ1-2 | TRBV5-1 | CASSLAPDRGYGYTF | TGCGCCAGCAGCTTGGCTCCTGACAGGGGCTATGGCTACACCTTC
NA | 16 | TRBJ2-7 | TRBV29-1 | CSVEIAQGRGAYEQYF | TGCAGCGTTGAAATCGCACAGGGTCGGGGGGCCTACGAGCAGTACTTC
NA | 14 | TRBJ2-7 | TRBV6-5 | CASRNRATMDEQYF | TGTGCCAGCAGAAACAGGGCAACGATGGACGAGCAGTACTTC
TRBD1 | 14 | TRBJ1-5 | TRBV18 | CASSYNRGDQPQHF | TGTGCCAGCTCATATAACAGGGGGGATCAGCCCCAGCATTTT
TRBD2 | 15 | TRBJ2-1 | TRBV6-5 | CASSPRPGLAGEQFF | TGTGCCAGCAGTCCCCGCCCGGGACTAGCGGGAGAGCAGTTCTTC
TRBD2 | 15 | TRBJ2-1 | TRBV28 | CASSPSGGVYNEQFF | TGTGCCAGCAGTCCCAGCGGGGGGGTCTACAATGAGCAGTTCTTC
NA | 13 | TRBJ2-7 | TRBV5-6 | CASSLFGDYEQYF | TGTGCCAGCAGCTTGTTCGGGGACTACGAGCAGTACTTC
TRBD1 | 15 | TRBJ1-4 | TRBV7-6 | CASSFGTGHNEKLFF | TGTGCCAGCAGCTTCGGGACAGGGCACAATGAAAAACTGTTTTTT
TRBD2 | 14 | TRBJ2-5 | TRBV6-5 | CASRPSGGQETQYF | TGTGCCAGCAGGCCTAGCGGGGGTCAAGAGACCCAGTACTTC
NA | 14 | TRBJ2-7 | TRBV6-5 | CASRAVGGSYEQYF | TGTGCCAGCAGGGCGGTCGGGGGCTCCTACGAGCAGTACTTC
NA | 13 | TRBJ2-7 | TRBV6-5 | CASSYGGSYEQYF | TGTGCCAGCAGTTACGGGGGGTCCTACGAGCAGTACTTC
TRBD1 | 12 | TRBJ1-2 | TRBV29-1 | CSVPTGGFGYTF | TGCAGCGTTCCGACAGGGGGCTTTGGCTACACCTTC
TRBD1 | 16 | TRBJ1-2 | TRBV9 | CASSDRDRELIYGYTF | TGTGCCAGCAGCGACCGGGACAGGGAGCTCATTTATGGCTACACCTTC